This passage covers 12 T cell receptor beta chains from one sample sequenced in a study of cytomegalovirus exposure and HLA in healthy donors (dated by TCRdb to about 2017). The library was generated by the immunoSEQ multiplex PCR assay. For the multiplex PCR, a mixture combining 60 forward primers for TCR Vbeta segments and 13 reverse primers for TCR Jbeta segments was used. TCRdb limited this immuneACCESS table to in-frame rearrangements with V and J called. A share of clones is missing; checked studies link under half to unresolved V genes, and the rest is unexplained. This sample's table contains about 160,000 clones. The ten largest clones add up to roughly 2% of the sample. Input material: PBMCs. The source is a man under 40 in good health and CMV-seronegative.

This chain links TRBV27 with TRBJ2-7; 10 positions agree with TRBD1. V dropped 5 bases and J dropped 2; count of bases not matched to a gene: 9. CDR3 length: 16 residues. Germline V gene lookup returns CDR1 MNHEY and CDR2 SMNVEV (reference sequence). The CDR3 DNA is TGTGCCAGCAGTGACCTCCCGGGACAGGGGACCTACGAGCAGTACTTC. Translation: CASSDLPGQGTYEQYF.

V and J are TRBV11-2 and TRBJ2-5, with 14 positions matching TRBD2. In germline, CDR1 is SGHAT, CDR2 FQNNGV. The CDR3 totals 15 residues. J lost 2 bases, V lost 5 bases, and 1 base had no gene match. This CDR3 is CASSRTSGRQETQYF. Written as DNA, the CDR3 is TGTGCCAGCAGCCGGACTAGCGGGAGGCAAGAGACCCAGTACTTC.

The chain employs TRBV5-1 and TRBJ1-2, with 11 bases that match TRBD1. Per the germline V gene, CDR1 is SGHRS and CDR2 is YFSETQ. After removal of 4 bases from V and 4 bases from J, the junction contained 6 bases not matched to a gene. This CDR3 region has 15 residues. CDR3 DNA: TGCGCCAGCAGCCCTCAAGGACAGGGGGCCTATGGCTACACCTTC. This codes for CASSPQGQGAYGYTF.

The chain couples TRBV11-2 to TRBJ2-1; 9 bases agree with TRBD2. V shed 4 bases, J shed 2 bases, and the junction held 3 bases outside the gene matches. CDR3 length: 15 amino acids. Germline CDR1 reads SGHAT; CDR2 reads FQNNGV. Here the CDR3 DNA reads TGTGCCAGCAGCTCGACTAGCGGCCCCTACAATGAGCAGTTCTTC. Translation: CASSSTSGPYNEQFF.

The genes are TRBV27 and TRBJ1-2; D uncertain. The ends were cut back, 7 bases at V and 2 bases at J, with 11 bases in the middle. The V gene's germline CDR1 is MNHEY and CDR2 SMNVEV (reference sequence). This CDR3 spans 13 amino acids. CDR3 DNA: TGTGCCAGCAAACAGACCGAGAACTATGGCTACACCTTC. The encoded protein is CASKQTENYGYTF.

J is TRBJ2-5 and V is TRBV5-1, with TRBD1 as a possible D gene (6 bases). The DNA end is more similar to TRBJ2-7, so the J call may be wrong. The germline V gene has CDR1 SGHRS and CDR2 YFSETQ. This CDR3 contains 14 residues. DNA for the CDR3: TGCGCCAGCAGCTTAACAGGGAGCTCCTACGAGCAGTACTTC. Translation gives CASSLTGSSYEQYF.

The chain employs TRBV9 and TRBJ1-3; D perhaps matches TRBD1 (6 bases). The germline V gene has CDR1 SGDLS and CDR2 YYNGEE. Trimming removed 6 bases from V and 4 bases from J, with 11 bases in between. This CDR3 region has 13 residues. CDR3 DNA sequence: TGTGCCAGCACCTCAGGGGACGGAAACACCATATATTTT. It yields the protein CASTSGDGNTIYF.

This sequence joins TRBV13 and TRBJ2-5; D call uncertain. The germline V and J ends were trimmed by 5 bases and 5 bases, with 9 bases remaining between them. Germline CDR1 and CDR2: PRHDT and FYEKMQ (reference sequence). This CDR3 has 12 amino acids. The CDR3 DNA reads as TGTGCCAGCAGCCTTAGCCCGGAGACCCAGTACTTC. Residues: CASSLSPETQYF. Variable domain in full (rest from reference TRBV13 and TRBJ2-5): AAGVIQSPRHLIKEKRETATLKCYPIPRHDTVYWYQQGPGQDPQFLISFYEKMQSDKGSIPDRFSAQQFSDYHSELNMSSLELGDSALYFCASSLSPETQYFGPGTRLLVL.

V usage is TRBV11-3 and J usage is TRBJ2-2; no firm D call. The CDR3 contains 16 residues. Trimming removed 3 bases from V and 4 bases from J, with 15 bases in between. Per germline, CDR1 SGHNT and CDR2 YENEEA. In DNA form, the CDR3 reads TGTGCCAGCAGCTTCTCCAGGCAGTCACTCACCGGGGAGCTGTTTTTT. This codes for CASSFSRQSLTGELFF.

This rearrangement joins TRBV6-4 to TRBJ2-1, with TRBD2 matching over 12 bases. CDR3 length equals 14 residues. Trimming removed 3 bases from V and 6 bases from J; junction bases left unmatched: 0. Germline CDR1 and CDR2: MRHNA and SNTAGT. Here the CDR3 reads CASSEGLAGNEQFF. CDR3 nucleotides: TGTGCCAGCAGTGAGGGACTAGCGGGCAATGAGCAGTTCTTC.

This rearrangement joins TRBV18 to TRBJ2-2; D possibly corresponds to TRBD1 (6 bases). V was cut by 6 bases and J by 2 bases, with 10 bases left in between. CDR3 length equals 14 residues. CDR1 and CDR2 from the germline V gene are KGHSH and LQKENI. CDR3 sequence reads: CASSPDRNTGELFF. CDR3 DNA sequence: TGTGCCAGCTCTCCGGACAGAAACACCGGGGAGCTGTTTTTT.

This chain connects TRBV4-3 to TRBJ2-3, with 8 bases identical to TRBD1. The CDR3 has 15 residues. With V trimmed by 4 bases and J by 6 bases, 9 bases remained unmatched. Germline V gives CDR1 LGHNA, CDR2 YSLEER. The CDR3 nucleotides are TGCGCCAGCAGCCTCCAGGACAGGGCCCGGGATACGCAGTATTTT. Protein sequence: CASSLQDRARDTQYF.